Below, 27 T cell receptor beta chains from the same sample are listed, as sequenced in a study of blood T cell repertoires in COVID-19. Profiled with immunoSEQ multiplex PCR; TCRdb holds only in-frame clones, not every one. This sample carries roughly 150,000 clones, roughly 81% of them seen once, and the ten largest clones take around 2.7%. The sample taken for sequencing was peripheral blood. Every receptor here comes from a woman of 80 years or more with COVID-19, enrolled during active disease.

CDR3 nucleotide sequence: TGTGCCAGCAGCGGGATGACAGGGGATAATTCACCCCTCCACTTT. Protein sequence: CASSGMTGDNSPLHF. The V call is TRBV5-8, the J call TRBJ1-6; TRBD1 matches 8 bases. Unmatched junction bases numbered 5, after V lost 4 bases and J lost 5 bases. The length of the CDR3 is 15 residues. The germline gives CDR1 SGHTS, CDR2 YDEGEE.

This clone has only a few counts. This chain's CDR3 is CASRGTVNEQFF. The CDR3 nucleotides are TGTGCCAGCAGGGGGACAGTGAATGAGCAGTTCTTC. The chain couples TRBV12-3 or TRBV12-4 to TRBJ2-1, with 7 bases that match TRBD1. The V segment lost 6 bases and the J segment 7 bases; nucleotides outside the gene matches: 3. CDR3 length: 12 residues.

V is TRBV6-2 or TRBV6-3 and J is TRBJ1-6; D may be TRBD1 (5 bases). Germline V gene data show CDR1 as MNHEY and CDR2 as SVGEGT. Trimming pared 6 bases from V and 6 bases from J, leaving 18 bases between. CDR3 length equals 16 residues. Here the CDR3 reads CASSTAGGGGNSPLHF. The CDR3 bases are TGTGCCAGCAGCACGGCGGGGGGAGGTGGTAATTCACCCCTCCACTTT.

For the CDR3, the DNA is TGTGCCAGCAGCTTCCTCAGGACAGGGGAGGGGACCCAGTACTTC. It codes for CASSFLRTGEGTQYF. V usage is TRBV7-6 and J usage is TRBJ2-5; 9 bases fit TRBD1. Germline assignment: CDR1 SGHVS and CDR2 FNYEAQ. V shed 3 bases, J shed 7 bases, and the junction held 9 bases outside the gene matches. This CDR3 contains 15 residues.

The chain employs TRBV12-5 and TRBJ2-2, with 8 bases identical to TRBD2. Trimming took 4 bases from V and 5 from J; bases not matched to a gene: 6. CDR3 length: 15 amino acids. Per the germline V gene, CDR1 is LGHNT and CDR2 is FRNRAP. The CDR3 sequence is CASGSRGVNTGELFF. DNA for the CDR3: TGTGCTAGTGGTTCGCGGGGGGTGAATACCGGGGAGCTGTTTTTT.

This rearrangement joins TRBV5-1 to TRBJ1-1; weak D call: TRBD1 (5 bases). This CDR3 contains 13 residues. The V end was cut by 4 bases, the J end by 5 bases, with 12 bases between. Per the germline V gene, CDR1 is SGHRS and CDR2 is YFSETQ. DNA for the CDR3: TGCGCCAGCAGCCGGTCCGGGGGGACTGAAGCTTTCTTT. Translating it yields CASSRSGGTEAFF.

This clone was detected once. V gene TRBV7-8 combines with J gene TRBJ1-2; the D gene is possibly TRBD1 (6 bases). CDR1 and CDR2 (germline): SGHVS, FQNEAQ. Between the trimmed V and J ends, which lost 0 bases and 4 bases, there was a span of 15 bases. The CDR3 has 16 residues. CDR3 nucleotides: TGTGCCAGCAGCTTAGCCATTACAGGGTTAGGCTATGGCTACACCTTC. Its protein is CASSLAITGLGYGYTF.

The chain employs TRBV11-2 and TRBJ2-6; D not resolved. The V gene lost 5 bases and the J gene lost 4 bases, with 9 bases spanning the gap. The germline V gene has CDR1 SGHAT and CDR2 FQNNGV. The CDR3 runs to 14 residues. The DNA for the CDR3 is TGTGCCAGCAGCCCTGTCTCCGGGGCCAACGTCCTGACTTTC. This encodes CASSPVSGANVLTF.

The chain is built from TRBV29-1 and TRBJ2-5; maybe TRBD1 (7 bases). The CDR3 covers 14 residues. Germline V gene data show CDR1 as SQVTM and CDR2 as ANQGSEA. The V end lost 8 bases, the J end lost 4 bases, and 20 bases lay between the germline ends. CDR3 region: CSIIQGRYGETQYF. CDR3 sequence (DNA): TGCAGCATCATACAGGGGAGGTACGGAGAGACCCAGTACTTC.

This clone came up a few times. The chain uses TRBV28 and TRBJ2-7; 8 bases fit TRBD2. This CDR3 is built from 15 residues. Germline CDR1 MDHEN, CDR2 SYDVKM. Unmatched junction bases numbered 10, after V lost 7 bases and J lost 2 bases. CDR3: CASTSLGGAPYEQYF. The CDR3 DNA sequence: TGTGCCAGCACCTCCCTCGGGGGGGCTCCCTACGAGCAGTACTTC.

This chain joins TRBV18 and TRBJ2-1, with TRBD1 matching over 9 bases. Germline CDR1 is KGHSH and CDR2 is LQKENI. This CDR3 has 15 amino acids. V shed 6 bases and J 7 bases; nucleotides not matched to a gene: 10. The CDR3 is CASSFGTGLSNEQFF. The DNA of the CDR3 is TGTGCCAGCTCGTTTGGGACAGGGCTGAGTAATGAGCAGTTCTTC.

The chain recombines TRBV28 with TRBJ1-2; 7 bases agree with TRBD1. Trimming took 5 bases from V and 12 from J; bases not matched to a gene: 9. Germline V CDR1 and CDR2: MDHEN, SYDVKM. The CDR3 has 12 amino acids. The CDR3 DNA follows: TGTGCCAGCAGTAGGGACAGCCCCGACGACACCTTC. This translates into CASSRDSPDDTF.

The chain joins TRBV28 to TRBJ1-4, with D uncertain. Germline V CDR1 and CDR2: MDHEN, SYDVKM. Trimming pared 2 bases from V and 7 bases from J, leaving 8 bases between. The CDR3 totals 13 residues. The CDR3 DNA reads TGTGCCAGCAGTTTACGCCGGGGTGAAAAACTGTTTTTT. Its protein product is CASSLRRGEKLFF.

In the case of this clone: This same CDR3 is encoded by further DNA sequences in the sample. The chain has TRBV28 and TRBJ1-1; 9 bases match TRBD1. This CDR3 region has 13 residues. Germline CDR1 and CDR2: MDHEN and SYDVKM. V was clipped by 6 bases and J by 4 bases; unmatched bases: 3. DNA of the CDR3: TGTGCCAGCAGGTTGACAGGGGGCACTGAAGCTTTCTTT. Its translation is CASRLTGGTEAFF.

The CDR3 sequence is CASSRRDSHEQYF. CDR3 in DNA: TGTGCCAGCAGTCGCCGGGACAGCCACGAGCAGTACTTC. This chain joins TRBV14 and TRBJ2-7, with TRBD1 matching 7 bases. Germline lookup yields CDR1 SGHDN and CDR2 FVKESK. This CDR3 contains 13 residues. Losses at the gene ends were 6 bases for V and 5 bases for J; bases not matched to a gene: 7.

The gene calls are TRBV21-1 and TRBJ1-1; the table's D call TRBD1 went unverified against the DNA. TRBV21-1 is assigned pseudogene status. The CDR3 consists of 18 residues. CDR3 amino acids: CASSICKAGYGMNTEAFF. In nucleotides, the CDR3 is TGTGCCAGCAGCATTTGCAAGGCAGGGTACGGCATGAACACTGAAGCTTTCTTT.

This chain connects TRBV25-1 to TRBJ1-6; D may be TRBD1 (6 bases). V gave up 2 bases and J gave up 0 bases, with 11 bases separating them. Germline CDR1 and CDR2: MGHDK and SYGVNS. This CDR3 region has 17 residues. The CDR3 coding sequence is TGTGCCAGCAGTGAAACAGGGCTCAGCTCCTATAATTCACCCCTCCACTTT. It yields the protein CASSETGLSSYNSPLHF.

The chain is built from TRBV28 and TRBJ1-1; D unresolved. V lost 5 bases and J lost 7, with 17 bases in between. This CDR3 is built from 14 residues. Germline CDR1 MDHEN, CDR2 SYDVKM. The CDR3 DNA reads as TGTGCCAGCAGTCTTGGCAGCAGGAAGAGTGAAGCTTTCTTT. Translated: CASSLGSRKSEAFF.

The chain joins TRBV9 to TRBJ2-2, with 7 bases identical to TRBD2. The CDR3 totals 13 residues. CDR1 and CDR2 from the germline V gene are SGDLS and YYNGEE. The V and J ends lost 3 bases and 6 bases, in that order; junction bases with no gene match: 2. The DNA for the CDR3 is TGTGCCAGCAGCGCTCTAGCGGCCGGGGAGCTGTTTTTT. This encodes CASSALAAGELFF.

This chain connects TRBV5-4 to TRBJ2-7; no definite D call. Trimming removed 0 bases from V and 0 bases from J, with 7 bases in between. Germline V gene sequence: CDR1 SGHNT, CDR2 YYREEE (reference sequence). The CDR3 covers 14 residues. The CDR3 region is CASSLDTFSYEQYF. CDR3 in DNA: TGTGCCAGCAGCTTGGACACCTTCTCCTACGAGCAGTACTTC.

This clone was counted between two and nine times. The chain recombines TRBV19 with TRBJ1-1; 8 bases are shared with TRBD1. V trimming: 5 bases; J trimming: 6 bases; junction bases outside the gene matches: 8. Per germline, CDR1 LNHDA and CDR2 SQIVND (reference sequence). The length of the CDR3 is 14 residues. The CDR3 DNA is TGTGCCAGTAGTGTTAGACAGGGGAGAGCTGAAGCTTTCTTT. Its translation: CASSVRQGRAEAFF.

The chain has TRBV5-1 and TRBJ1-5; D possibly corresponds to TRBD1 (6 bases). The CDR3 consists of 13 residues. Trimming stripped 4 bases from V and 5 bases from J, with 10 bases between. Germline assignment: CDR1 SGHRS and CDR2 YFSETQ. The CDR3 DNA reads TGCGCCAGCAGCGCGACAGGTGATCAGCCCCAGCATTTT. The encoded protein is CASSATGDQPQHF. Based on the CDR3 plus reference TRBV5-1 and TRBJ1-5, the full variable domain is KAGVTQTPRYLIKTRGQQVTLSCSPISGHRSVSWYQQTPGQGLQFLFEYFSETQRNKGNFPGRFSGRQFSNSRSEMNVSTLELGDSALYLCASSATGDQPQHFGDGTRLSIL.

The rearrangement uses TRBV6-5 and TRBJ1-6; D perhaps matches TRBD1 (6 bases). V shed 8 bases and J shed 7 bases, with 12 bases lying between them. The CDR3 is made up of 13 amino acids. Germline assignment: CDR1 MNHEY and CDR2 SVGAGI. The CDR3, as DNA: TGTGCCAGCCTCGGGGGGCTGAATTCACCCCTCCACTTT. Protein: CASLGGLNSPLHF.

The chain's CDR3 is CAISELGSMNSPLHF. The DNA for the CDR3 is TGTGCCATCAGTGAGTTAGGGAGTATGAATTCACCCCTCCACTTT. This chain links TRBV10-3 with TRBJ1-6, with D hard to call. The CDR3 length is 15 residues. The V end lost 1 base, the J end lost 7 bases, and 11 bases lay between the germline ends. Germline assignment: CDR1 ENHRY and CDR2 SYGVKD.

This clone was detected a few times. The rearrangement links TRBV6-5 to TRBJ1-4; 7 bases match TRBD1. CDR1 and CDR2 from the germline V gene are MNHEY and SVGAGI. There are 15 residues in the CDR3. The V gene end was trimmed by 4 bases and the J gene end by 8 bases; junction bases not matched to a gene: 10. The CDR3 coding sequence is TGTGCCAGCAGTTCGAACAGGGGCCCGGGAGAAAAACTGTTTTTT. Translated, it gives CASSSNRGPGEKLFF.

V is TRBV29-1 and J is TRBJ2-7, with 11 positions matching TRBD2. CDR1 is SQVTM and CDR2 is ANQGSEA in the germline V gene. Trimming removed 5 bases from V and 0 bases from J; junction bases left unmatched: 12. This CDR3 is 17 amino acids long. CDR3 loop: CSVKDPGLAANSYEQYF. The CDR3, as DNA: TGCAGCGTTAAGGACCCGGGACTAGCGGCTAACTCCTACGAGCAGTACTTC.

This sequence joins TRBV11-3 and TRBJ2-3; 7 bases agree with TRBD2. V lost 5 bases and J lost 5; bases outside the gene matches: 10. The CDR3 contains 15 residues. In germline, CDR1 is SGHNT, CDR2 YENEEA. The CDR3 sequence: CASSLRGEGLDTQYF. As DNA, the CDR3 is TGTGCCAGCAGCCTACGGGGGGAGGGTCTAGATACGCAGTATTTT.